The subject of this entry is one T cell receptor (beta chain). There were some 200,000 CFSE-labeled responder cells plated together with some 200,000 irradiated, violet-dye-labeled stimulator cells. Cell sorting after the reaction yielded proliferating CFSE-low CD3+CD4+ and CD3+CD8+ responders. Repertoires were generated with immunoSEQ multiplex PCR, while TCRdb's copy carries only in-frame clones and drops some. The data hold around 19,000 clones, with less than 60% observed a single time. This entry is derived from a study of graft-versus-host responses after intestinal transplantation. For the study at large: Among the recipients, transplants were multivisceral, liver-intestinal, or isolated intestinal. Every one of the recipients received anti-thymocyte globulin induction and afterwards took tacrolimus and steroids for about 3 years.

CDR3 length: 14 amino acids. V shed 3 bases and J shed 0 bases, with 8 bases lying between them. Germline CDR1 and CDR2: KGHSH and LQKENI. The V call is TRBV18, the J call TRBJ1-2; D is uncertain. The receptor was derived from a human patient who received an intestinal transplant. The source was alloreactive CD4+ T cells from a mixed lymphocyte reaction culture, collected before intestinal transplant. The subset is: CFSE-low proliferating T cells sorted from approximately 6-day pre-transplant mixed lymphocyte reaction (GvH or HvG direction). The CDR3 coding sequence is TGTGCCAGCTCACCGGCGGTAGCTAACTATGGCTACACCTTC. Its protein product is CASSPAVANYGYTF.